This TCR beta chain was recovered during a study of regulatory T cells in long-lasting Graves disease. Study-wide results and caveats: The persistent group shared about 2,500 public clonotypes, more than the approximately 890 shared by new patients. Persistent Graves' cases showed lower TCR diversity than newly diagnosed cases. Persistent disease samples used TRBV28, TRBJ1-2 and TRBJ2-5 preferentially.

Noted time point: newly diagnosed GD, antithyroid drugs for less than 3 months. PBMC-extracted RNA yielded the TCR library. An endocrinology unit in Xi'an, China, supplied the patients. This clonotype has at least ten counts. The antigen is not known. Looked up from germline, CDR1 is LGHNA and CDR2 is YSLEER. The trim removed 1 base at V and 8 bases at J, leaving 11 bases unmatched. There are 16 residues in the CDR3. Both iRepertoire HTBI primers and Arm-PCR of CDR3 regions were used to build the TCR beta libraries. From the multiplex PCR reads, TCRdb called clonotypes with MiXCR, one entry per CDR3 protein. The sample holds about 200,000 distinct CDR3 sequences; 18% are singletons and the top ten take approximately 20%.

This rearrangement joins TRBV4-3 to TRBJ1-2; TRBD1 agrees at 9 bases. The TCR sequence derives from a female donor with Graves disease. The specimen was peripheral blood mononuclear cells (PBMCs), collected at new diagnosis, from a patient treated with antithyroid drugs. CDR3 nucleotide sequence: TGCGCCAGCAGCCAAGGCGCGGGACAGGGACTGTGGGGCTACACCTTC. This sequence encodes CASSQGAGQGLWGYTF.